This TCR beta chain was captured by sequencing in a study of cytomegalovirus exposure and HLA in healthy donors. A multiplex PCR was run with 60 Vbeta primers and 13 Jbeta primers. The table came from immunoSEQ multiplex PCR; TCRdb's copy has only in-frame clones and leaves some out. This sample carries fewer than 200,000 clones, approximately 81% of them seen once, and the ten largest clones take approximately 2%. The sample holds one count of this clone. This TCR came from a woman in her 30s in good health and CMV-seronegative. Sequenced material: PBMCs.

The CDR3 DNA sequence: TGTGCCAGCAGCGGCGGGACTAGCGGGGGCCCCTCCTACAATGAGCAGTTCTTC. This translates into CASSGGTSGGPSYNEQFF. This sequence joins TRBV7-9 and TRBJ2-1; 14 nucleotides line up with TRBD2. The CDR3 consists of 18 residues. V was pared by 5 bases and J by 0 bases, with 6 bases of the junction left unmatched. Looked up from germline, CDR1 is SEHNR and CDR2 is FQNEAQ (reference sequence).